This TCR beta chain was sequenced for a study of blood T cells in healthy people across ages. Overall study findings and caveats: Leaving the PBMCs unsorted stopped any conclusive comparison of naive versus antigen-experienced cells.

This clonotype has a handful of counts. What it binds is unknown. A second PCR of about 6 to 11 cycles used a sample-barcoded 5' primer and a J-beta primer mix. TCRdb analysed the 5' RACE reads with MiXCR anew, one entry per CDR3 protein. Of roughly 720,000 distinct CDR3 sequences listed, roughly 53% are singletons. The ends were cut back, 4 bases at V and 1 base at J, with 12 bases in the middle. Per the germline V gene, CDR1 is SGHRS and CDR2 is YFSETQ. The CDR3 has 14 residues. This sequence originates from a man aged 80 or over in good health. The chain joins TRBV5-1 to TRBJ2-7; D might be TRBD2 (6 bases). Specimen: blood. Written as DNA, the CDR3 is TGCGCCAGCAGCAATAGCGGTGGATCCTACGAGCAGTACTTC. Translated, it gives CASSNSGGSYEQYF.